What follows are 9 T cell receptor beta chains derived from one specimen sequenced in a study of T cells in Graves' hyperthyroidism and ophthalmopathy. RNA transcripts gave rise to amplified TCR beta CDR3 regions. Researchers ran a first-round RT-PCR on the TCR CDR3 using the HTBI primer set. A single record per CDR3 protein comes from TCRdb applying MiXCR to the multiplex PCR reads. The sample includes hundreds of thousands of distinct CDR3 sequences, about 38% seen only once; the top ten take more than 7%. Sequencing used blood. Source of these receptors: a man aged 18 to 30 with Graves' hyperthyroidism.

This clonotype was picked up a small number of times. The chain has TRBV12-3 or TRBV12-4 and TRBJ2-5, with TRBD1 matching over 12 bases. CDR3 length: 19 residues. Trimming took 3 bases from V and 0 from J; bases not matched to a gene: 11. In nucleotides, the CDR3 is TGTGCCAGCAGTTTCTCCGGGACAGGGGGCATTCGGTACCAAGAGACCCAGTACTTC. This encodes CASSFSGTGGIRYQETQYF.

This clonotype was observed many times. V and J are TRBV10-3 and TRBJ1-1; 8 bases match TRBD1. Trimming cost V 4 bases and J 0 bases; bases outside gene matches: 7. The CDR3 runs to 16 residues. The germline CDR1 and CDR2 sequences are ENHRY and SYGVKD. The CDR3 DNA reads as TGTGCCATCAGTGGGACAGGGAACCCTATGAACACTGAAGCTTTCTTT. Translating it yields CAISGTGNPMNTEAFF.

J is TRBJ1-4 and V is TRBV7-9, with TRBD1 identical over 12 bases. The CDR3 extends over 16 amino acids. The V and J ends lost 5 bases and 7 bases, in that order; junction bases with no gene match: 8. Per germline, CDR1 SEHNR and CDR2 FQNEAQ (reference sequence). The CDR3 nucleotides are TGTGCCAGCAGCCTGGGGACAGGGGGCGCGAGTGAAAAACTGTTTTTT. It codes for CASSLGTGGASEKLFF.

Only a few counts were recorded for this clonotype. The gene calls are TRBV7-9 and TRBJ1-1; possible D gene TRBD1, 5 bases. Trimming took 0 bases from V and 1 from J, leaving 12 bases between them. This CDR3 region has 16 residues. CDR1 is SEHNR and CDR2 is FQNEAQ in the germline V gene (reference sequence). CDR3 DNA: TGTGCCAGCAGCTTAGCGGGGGGAGGTCCGAACACTGAAGCTTTCTTT. This sequence encodes CASSLAGGGPNTEAFF.

This clonotype was detected ten times or more. The rearrangement uses TRBV2 and TRBJ1-6, with a tentative D call TRBD1 (5 bases). Per the germline V gene, CDR1 is SNHLY and CDR2 is FYNNEI. The CDR3 loop spans 15 amino acids. With 7 bases removed from V and 7 bases from J, the gap between germline ends came to 17 bases. Here the CDR3 reads CASTSGTAGNSPLHF. CDR3 DNA: TGTGCCAGCACATCCGGGACGGCAGGGAATTCACCCCTCCACTTT.

The rearrangement uses TRBV7-9 and TRBJ1-6; 7 bases are a match to TRBD1. J was trimmed by 13 bases and V by 5 bases; bases with no gene match: 11. Germline CDR1 SEHNR, CDR2 FQNEAQ (reference sequence). The CDR3 is made up of 14 amino acids. The CDR3 spells CASSLGTDNQPLHF. DNA of the CDR3: TGTGCCAGCAGCCTAGGGACAGACAATCAGCCCCTCCACTTT.

This clonotype was detected ten times or more. The chain couples TRBV7-2 to TRBJ2-5; the D gene could be TRBD1 or TRBD2 (5 bases each). The CDR3 is 15 amino acids. Trimming cost V 5 bases and J 0 bases, with 13 bases left between them. In germline, CDR1 is SGHTA, CDR2 FQGNSA. CDR3 loop: CASSPGQTNQETQYF. The CDR3 DNA reads as TGTGCCAGCAGCCCGGGGCAGACCAACCAAGAGACCCAGTACTTC.

The rearrangement links TRBV7-6 to TRBJ1-4; no firm D call. CDR3 length: 12 amino acids. The V gene's germline CDR1 is SGHVS and CDR2 FNYEAQ. The ends were cut back, 5 bases at V and 8 bases at J, with 9 bases in the middle. In DNA form, the CDR3 reads TGTGCCAGCAGCATGCCGGGGGAAAAACTGTTTTTT. This codes for CASSMPGEKLFF.

This clonotype was counted ten times or more. A much larger clone differs by one base, so this may be a read error. V and J are TRBV7-2 and TRBJ1-5; D unclear. Trimming removed 1 base from V and 5 bases from J, with 6 bases in between. The CDR3 is 13 amino acids. Germline CDR1 and CDR2: SGHTA and FQGNSA. The CDR3 spells CASSLEEYQPQHF. DNA for the CDR3: TGTGCCAGCAGCTTAGAGGAGTATCAGCCCCAGCATTTT.